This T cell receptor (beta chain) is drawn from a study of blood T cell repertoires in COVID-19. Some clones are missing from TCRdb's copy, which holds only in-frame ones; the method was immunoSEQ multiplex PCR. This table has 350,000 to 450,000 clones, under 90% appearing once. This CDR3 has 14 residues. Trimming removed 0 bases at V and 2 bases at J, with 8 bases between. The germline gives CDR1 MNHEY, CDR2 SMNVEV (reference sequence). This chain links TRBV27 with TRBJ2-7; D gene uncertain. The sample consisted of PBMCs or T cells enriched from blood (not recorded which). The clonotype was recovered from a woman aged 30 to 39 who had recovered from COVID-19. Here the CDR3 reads CASSLSVRAYEQYF. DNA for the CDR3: TGTGCCAGCAGTTTATCCGTCCGAGCCTACGAGCAGTACTTC.